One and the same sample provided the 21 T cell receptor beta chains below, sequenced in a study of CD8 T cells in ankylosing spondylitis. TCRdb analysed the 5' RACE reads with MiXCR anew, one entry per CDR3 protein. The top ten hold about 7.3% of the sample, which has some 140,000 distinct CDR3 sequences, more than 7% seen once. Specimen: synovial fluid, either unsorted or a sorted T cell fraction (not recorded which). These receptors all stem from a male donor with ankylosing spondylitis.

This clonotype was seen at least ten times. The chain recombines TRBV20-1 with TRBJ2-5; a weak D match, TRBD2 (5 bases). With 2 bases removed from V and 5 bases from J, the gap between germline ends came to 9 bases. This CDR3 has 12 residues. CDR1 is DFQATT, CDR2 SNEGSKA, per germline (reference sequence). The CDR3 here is CSARYLAETQYF. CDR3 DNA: TGCAGTGCTAGATACTTAGCGGAGACCCAGTACTTC.

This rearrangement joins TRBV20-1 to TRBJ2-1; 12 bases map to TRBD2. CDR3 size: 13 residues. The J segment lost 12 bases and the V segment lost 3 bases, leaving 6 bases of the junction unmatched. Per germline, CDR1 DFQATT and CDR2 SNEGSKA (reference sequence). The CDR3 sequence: CSARTSGGHLQFF. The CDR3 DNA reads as TGCAGTGCTAGGACTAGCGGGGGCCACCTGCAGTTCTTC.

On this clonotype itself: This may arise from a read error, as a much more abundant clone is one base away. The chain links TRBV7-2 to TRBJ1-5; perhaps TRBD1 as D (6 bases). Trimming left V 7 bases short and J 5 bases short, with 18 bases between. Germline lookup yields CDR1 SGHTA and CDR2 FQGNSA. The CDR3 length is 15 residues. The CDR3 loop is CASTPTGGAYQPQHF. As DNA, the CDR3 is TGTGCCAGCACCCCAACCGGGGGGGCCTATCAGCCCCAGCATTTT. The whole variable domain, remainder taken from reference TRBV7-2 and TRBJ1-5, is GAGVSQSPSNKVTEKGKDVELRCDPISGHTALYWYRQSLGQGLEFLIYFQGNSAPDKSGLPSDRFSAERTGGSVSTLTIQRTQQEDSAVYLCASTPTGGAYQPQHFGDGTRLSIL.

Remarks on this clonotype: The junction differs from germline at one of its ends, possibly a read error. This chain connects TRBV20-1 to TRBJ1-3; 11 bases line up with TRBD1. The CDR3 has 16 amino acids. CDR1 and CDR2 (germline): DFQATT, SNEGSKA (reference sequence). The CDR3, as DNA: TGCTGTGCTAGGACAGGGGGCTCTTTCTCTGGAAACACCATATATTTT. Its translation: CCARTGGSFSGNTIYF.

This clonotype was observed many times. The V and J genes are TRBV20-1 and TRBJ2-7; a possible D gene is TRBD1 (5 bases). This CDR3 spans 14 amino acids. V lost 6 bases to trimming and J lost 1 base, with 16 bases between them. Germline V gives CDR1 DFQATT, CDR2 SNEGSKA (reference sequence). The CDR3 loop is CSAPSAGISYEQYF. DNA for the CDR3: TGCAGTGCCCCCTCGGCAGGGATATCCTACGAGCAGTACTTC.

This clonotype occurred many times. Written as DNA, the CDR3 is TGTGCCAGCAGAACGACTAGCGGGAGGAGTGAGCAGTTCTTC. This sequence encodes CASRTTSGRSEQFF. The genes are TRBV3-1 and TRBJ2-1; 13 nucleotides line up with TRBD2. The CDR3 runs to 14 residues. Germline V gives CDR1 LGHDT, CDR2 YNNKEL (reference sequence). The J segment lost 9 bases and the V segment lost 6 bases, leaving 5 bases of the junction unmatched.

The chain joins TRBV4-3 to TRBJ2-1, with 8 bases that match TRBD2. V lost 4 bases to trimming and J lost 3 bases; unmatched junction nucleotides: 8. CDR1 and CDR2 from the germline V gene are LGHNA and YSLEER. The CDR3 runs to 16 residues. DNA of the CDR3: TGCGCCAGCAGCCCAAGAGGGCTAGCGGGCTACAATGAGCAGTTCTTC. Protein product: CASSPRGLAGYNEQFF.

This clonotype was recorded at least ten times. The DNA of the CDR3 is TGTGCCAGCAGCTTAGTGTCTGAGCAGTTCTTC. Translation: CASSLVSEQFF. The chain recombines TRBV7-2 with TRBJ2-1; D remains ambiguous. CDR3 size: 11 residues. Per germline, CDR1 SGHTA and CDR2 FQGNSA. V was cut by 1 base and J by 9 bases, with 4 bases left in between.

The CDR3 DNA reads TGTGCCATCCGACAGGTCGCGGTGAACACCGGGGAGCTGTTTTTT. Protein sequence: CAIRQVAVNTGELFF. The chain carries TRBV10-3 and TRBJ2-2; D might be TRBD1 (6 bases). The CDR3 spans 15 residues. Trimming removed 8 bases at V and 1 base at J, with 14 bases between. Germline V gene data show CDR1 as ENHRY and CDR2 as SYGVKD.

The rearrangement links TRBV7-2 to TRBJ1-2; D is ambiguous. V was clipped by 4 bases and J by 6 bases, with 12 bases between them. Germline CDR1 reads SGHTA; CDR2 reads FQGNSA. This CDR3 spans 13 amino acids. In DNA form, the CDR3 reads TGTGCCAGCAGCTGGTTGAGGGCCCATGGCTACACCTTC. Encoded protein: CASSWLRAHGYTF.

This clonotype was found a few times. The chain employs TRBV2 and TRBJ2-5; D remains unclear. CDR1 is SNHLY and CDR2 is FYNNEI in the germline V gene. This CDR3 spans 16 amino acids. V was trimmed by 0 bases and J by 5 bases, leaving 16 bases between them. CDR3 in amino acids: CASSEARPLDGETQYF. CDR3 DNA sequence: TGTGCCAGCAGTGAAGCGCGCCCGTTAGATGGCGAGACCCAGTACTTC. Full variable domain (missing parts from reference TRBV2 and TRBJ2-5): EPEVTQTPSHQVTQMGQEVILRCVPISNHLYFYWYRQILGQKVEFLVSFYNNEISEKSEIFDDQFSVERPDGSNFTLKIRSTKLEDSAMYFCASSEARPLDGETQYFGPGTRLLVL.

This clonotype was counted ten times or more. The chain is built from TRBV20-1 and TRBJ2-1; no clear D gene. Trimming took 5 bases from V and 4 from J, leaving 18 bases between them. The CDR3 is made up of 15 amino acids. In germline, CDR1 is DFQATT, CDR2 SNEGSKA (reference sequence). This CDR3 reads CSAPPDTLLYNEQFF. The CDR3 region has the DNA TGCAGTGCTCCACCTGACACCTTGCTTTACAATGAGCAGTTCTTC.

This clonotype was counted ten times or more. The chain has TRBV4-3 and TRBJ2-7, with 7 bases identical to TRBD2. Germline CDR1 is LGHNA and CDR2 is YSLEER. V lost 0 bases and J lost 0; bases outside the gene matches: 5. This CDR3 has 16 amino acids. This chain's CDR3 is CASSQDLLALSYEQYF. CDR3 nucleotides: TGCGCCAGCAGCCAAGATTTACTAGCGCTCTCCTACGAGCAGTACTTC.

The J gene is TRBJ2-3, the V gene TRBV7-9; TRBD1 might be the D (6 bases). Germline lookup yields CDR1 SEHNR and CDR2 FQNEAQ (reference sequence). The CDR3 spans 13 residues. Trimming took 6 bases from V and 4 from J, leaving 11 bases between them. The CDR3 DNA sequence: TGTGCCAGCAGGGCAGGGGTCTCAGATACGCAGTATTTT. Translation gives CASRAGVSDTQYF.

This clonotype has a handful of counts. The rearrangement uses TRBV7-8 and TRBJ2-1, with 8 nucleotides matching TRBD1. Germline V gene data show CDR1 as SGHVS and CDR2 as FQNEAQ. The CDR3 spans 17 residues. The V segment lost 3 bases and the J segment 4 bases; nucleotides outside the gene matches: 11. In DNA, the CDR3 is TGTGCCAGCAGCTTCCCACCTACGGGACAGGATTACAATGAGCAGTTCTTC. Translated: CASSFPPTGQDYNEQFF.

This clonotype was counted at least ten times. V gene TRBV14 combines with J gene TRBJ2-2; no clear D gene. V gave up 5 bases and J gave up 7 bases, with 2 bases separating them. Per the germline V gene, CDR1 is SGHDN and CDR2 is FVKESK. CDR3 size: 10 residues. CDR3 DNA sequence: TGTGCCAGCAGCAACGGGGAGCTGTTTTTT. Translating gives CASSNGELFF.

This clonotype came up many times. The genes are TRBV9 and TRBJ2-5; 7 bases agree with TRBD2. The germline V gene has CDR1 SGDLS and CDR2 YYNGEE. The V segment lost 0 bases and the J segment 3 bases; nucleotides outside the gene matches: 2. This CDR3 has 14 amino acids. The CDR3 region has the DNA TGTGCCAGCAGCGTAGACCGGGGGGAAGAGACCCAGTACTTC. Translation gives CASSVDRGEETQYF.

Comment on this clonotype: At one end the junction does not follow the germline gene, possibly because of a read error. The CDR3 region is CASNLAQGVYYEQYF. CDR3 nucleotides: TGTGCCAGCAACTTAGCACAGGGCGTCTACTACGAGCAGTACTTC. The V and J genes are TRBV7-9 and TRBJ2-7, with TRBD1 as a possible D gene (6 bases). In germline, CDR1 is SEHNR, CDR2 FQNEAQ (reference sequence). The length of the CDR3 is 15 residues.

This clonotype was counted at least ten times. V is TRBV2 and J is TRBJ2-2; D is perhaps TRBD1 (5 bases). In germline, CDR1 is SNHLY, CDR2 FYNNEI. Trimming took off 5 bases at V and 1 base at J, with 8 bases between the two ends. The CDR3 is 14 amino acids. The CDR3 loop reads CASSPTGNTGELFF. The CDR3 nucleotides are TGTGCCAGCAGTCCCACAGGGAACACCGGGGAGCTGTTTTTT.

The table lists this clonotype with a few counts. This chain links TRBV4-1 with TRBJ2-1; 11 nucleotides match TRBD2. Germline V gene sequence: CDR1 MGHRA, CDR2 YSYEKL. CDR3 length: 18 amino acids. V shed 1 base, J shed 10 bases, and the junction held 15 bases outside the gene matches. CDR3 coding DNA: TGCGCCAGCAGCCAAGGCCCCCCCGCTAGCGGGAGGCCTGGGGAGCAGTTCTTC. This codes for CASSQGPPASGRPGEQFF.

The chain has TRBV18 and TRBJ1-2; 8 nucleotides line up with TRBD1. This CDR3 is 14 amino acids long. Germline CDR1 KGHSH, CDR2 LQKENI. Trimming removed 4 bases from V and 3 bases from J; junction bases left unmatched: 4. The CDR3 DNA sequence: TGTGCCAGCTCACTAACGGGACAGGACTATGGCTACACCTTC. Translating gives CASSLTGQDYGYTF. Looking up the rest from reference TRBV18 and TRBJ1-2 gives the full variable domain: NAGVMQNPRHLVRRRGQEARLRCSPMKGHSHVYWYRQLPEEGLKFMVYLQKENIIDESGMPKERFSAEFPKEGPSILRIQQVVRGDSAAYFCASSLTGQDYGYTFGSGTRLTVV.